These 18 T cell receptor beta chains share one sample of origin, sequenced in a study of blood T cell repertoires in COVID-19. The assay was immunoSEQ multiplex PCR, and TCRdb's table has in-frame clones only and misses some. The sample records a few hundred thousand clones, approximately 88% being singletons. The sequenced sample consisted of peripheral blood. The receptor source for this set is a woman between 45 and 60 years old with COVID-19, enrolled during active disease.

This CDR3 reads CASSPGTPANTGELFF. CDR3 nucleotide sequence: TGTGCCAGCTCACCCGGGACACCCGCGAACACCGGGGAGCTGTTTTTT. This chain links TRBV18 with TRBJ2-2; TRBD1 is a possible D gene (6 bases). There are 16 residues in the CDR3. Trimming took off 3 bases at V and 0 bases at J, with 11 bases between the two ends. Per the germline V gene, CDR1 is KGHSH and CDR2 is LQKENI. The full variable domain, completed using reference TRBV18 and TRBJ2-2, is NAGVMQNPRHLVRRRGQEARLRCSPMKGHSHVYWYRQLPEEGLKFMVYLQKENIIDESGMPKERFSAEFPKEGPSILRIQQVVRGDSAAYFCASSPGTPANTGELFFGEGSRLTVL.

The rearrangement links TRBV7-2 to TRBJ2-5; D is unresolved. V lost 0 bases and J 0 bases, leaving 11 bases between the germline ends. The CDR3 runs 16 residues. CDR1 is SGHTA, CDR2 FQGNSA, per germline. This CDR3 is CASSLANPPDQETQYF. The CDR3 coding sequence is TGTGCCAGCAGCTTAGCTAACCCCCCAGACCAAGAGACCCAGTACTTC.

Comment on this clone: Within the sample, other DNA sequences also encode this same CDR3. The V and J genes are TRBV5-1 and TRBJ1-1; TRBD1 agrees at 8 bases. Trimming cost V 0 bases and J 0 bases; bases outside gene matches: 1. The CDR3 is 15 amino acids. Germline V CDR1 and CDR2: SGHRS, YFSETQ. The CDR3 DNA reads as TGCGCCAGCAGCTTGGGGACAGGGTTGAACACTGAAGCTTTCTTT. It yields the protein CASSLGTGLNTEAFF.

The chain has TRBV27 and TRBJ1-2, with a weak D call TRBD1 (5 bases). The CDR3 spans 15 residues. Germline-derived CDR1 and CDR2 are MNHEY and SMNVEV (reference sequence). Trimming left V 5 bases short and J 8 bases short, with 21 bases between. CDR3: CASSPRGRPTHGYTF. In DNA, the CDR3 is TGTGCCAGCAGTCCGCGGGGACGGCCAACCCACGGCTACACCTTC.

The gene calls are TRBV18 and TRBJ2-5, with 14 bases lining up with TRBD2. The CDR3 contains 16 residues. The junction had 2 bases not matched to a gene; V was cut back by 3 bases and J by 2 bases. Germline CDR1 reads KGHSH; CDR2 reads LQKENI. As DNA, the CDR3 is TGTGCCAGCTCACCCGGACTAGCGGGGGGACAAGAGACCCAGTACTTC. Protein: CASSPGLAGGQETQYF.

This chain joins TRBV5-1 and TRBJ1-2; maybe TRBD1 (5 bases). CDR3 length equals 13 residues. Trimming left V 5 bases short and J 4 bases short, with 12 bases between. Germline V gives CDR1 SGHRS, CDR2 YFSETQ. The CDR3 bases are TGCGCCAGCAGGGAGGGGTCGGGCTATGGCTACACCTTC. Encoded protein: CASREGSGYGYTF.

This clone was detected only once. DNA of the CDR3: TGCGCCAGCAGCTTGCGGGATAGCCCTGAGGGGACCCAGTACTTC. Amino acid sequence: CASSLRDSPEGTQYF. The chain carries TRBV5-1 and TRBJ2-5, with D possibly TRBD2 on 5 matching bases. CDR3 length equals 15 residues. The germline CDR1 and CDR2 sequences are SGHRS and YFSETQ. Trimming stripped 1 base from V and 7 bases from J, with 17 bases between.

This clone was picked up one time. V usage is TRBV15 and J usage is TRBJ1-1; unclear D gene. Germline CDR1 and CDR2: LNHNV and YYDKDF (reference sequence). The CDR3 has 14 amino acids. The germline V and J ends were trimmed by 2 bases and 4 bases, with 11 bases remaining between them. CDR3 loop: CATSRSGLLTEAFF. Here the CDR3 DNA reads TGTGCCACCAGCAGATCAGGACTTCTCACTGAAGCTTTCTTT. Full variable domain (outside the CDR3, taken from reference TRBV15 and TRBJ1-1): DAMVIQNPRYQVTQFGKPVTLSCSQTLNHNVMYWYQQKSSQAPKLLFHYYDKDFNNEADTPDNFQSRRPNTSFCFLDIRSPGLGDTAMYLCATSRSGLLTEAFFGQGTRLTVV.

The CDR3 region has the DNA TGTGCCAGCGCAATCGTAGGGAGCACTGAAGCTTTCTTT. Its translation is CASAIVGSTEAFF. The chain links TRBV28 to TRBJ1-1; D is ambiguous. The V end lost 8 bases, the J end lost 4 bases, and 14 bases lay between the germline ends. The CDR3 covers 13 residues. Germline V gene data show CDR1 as MDHEN and CDR2 as SYDVKM.

CDR3: CASSLSIGQGLFGYTF. CDR3 nucleotide sequence: TGTGCCAGCAGTTTGAGTATAGGACAGGGTTTATTTGGCTACACCTTC. The chain uses TRBV27 and TRBJ1-2; TRBD1 aligns across 8 bases. J was trimmed by 7 bases and V by 3 bases; bases with no gene match: 13. Germline V gene lookup returns CDR1 MNHEY and CDR2 SMNVEV (reference sequence). The CDR3 loop spans 16 amino acids.

The CDR3 loop reads CASRGRLHTDTQYF. In nucleotides, the CDR3 is TGTGCCAGCAGGGGGAGGCTACACACAGATACGCAGTATTTT. The genes are TRBV5-6 and TRBJ2-3; possible D gene TRBD2, 6 bases. The CDR3 extends over 14 amino acids. Trimming took 5 bases from V and 2 from J, leaving 12 bases between them. Germline V gives CDR1 SGHDT, CDR2 YYEEEE.

The chain employs TRBV24-1 and TRBJ1-5; 7 positions match TRBD1. Trimming at V came to 3 bases and at J to 9 bases, leaving 4 bases not matched to a gene. This CDR3 has 13 amino acids. Germline CDR1 is KGHDR and CDR2 is SFDVKD. The DNA for the CDR3 is TGTGCCACCAGTGATAAGGGACAGATGCCCCAGCATTTT. It translates to CATSDKGQMPQHF.

V usage is TRBV19 and J usage is TRBJ1-2, with D possibly matching TRBD1 (6 bases). Germline CDR1 LNHDA, CDR2 SQIVND (reference sequence). This CDR3 comprises 10 residues. Trimming shortened V by 10 bases and J by 8 bases, and 11 bases separated the two germline ends. Written as DNA, the CDR3 is TGTGCCACAGGGGTGGGCGGCTACACCTTC. Amino acids: CATGVGGYTF.

This chain joins TRBV6-1 and TRBJ1-4; a weak D match, TRBD1 (5 bases). Germline assignment: CDR1 MNHNS and CDR2 SASEGT. This CDR3 region has 18 residues. V lost 3 bases, J lost 5 bases, and 22 bases lay in between. CDR3 DNA sequence: TGTGCCAGCAGTGAGCTGGGTCAGGGTTACCAGTTGAATGAAAAACTGTTTTTT. Its protein product is CASSELGQGYQLNEKLFF.

The rearrangement joins TRBV28 to TRBJ1-1, with 7 bases fitting TRBD1. Per germline, CDR1 MDHEN and CDR2 SYDVKM. The CDR3 is made up of 14 amino acids. With 8 bases clipped from V and 5 bases from J, the junction kept 11 bases outside the gene matches. In nucleotides, the CDR3 is TGTGCCAGCCTTTCTGACAGGGTCGGAACTGAAGCTTTCTTT. Its protein is CASLSDRVGTEAFF.

Points on this clone: This specimen includes other DNA sequences encoding the same CDR3. The genes are TRBV11-2 and TRBJ2-1; the D gene is possibly TRBD2 (7 bases). V lost 1 base and J lost 9, with 13 bases in between. Germline CDR1 SGHAT, CDR2 FQNNGV. The CDR3 totals 14 residues. The CDR3: CASSLVGGAGEQFF. DNA of the CDR3: TGTGCCAGCAGCTTAGTGGGGGGGGCCGGTGAGCAGTTCTTC.

The V call is TRBV7-2, the J call TRBJ1-2; TRBD1 is a possible D gene (6 bases). Germline CDR1 and CDR2: SGHTA and FQGNSA. V shed 4 bases and J shed 0 bases, with 12 bases lying between them. The CDR3 is made up of 15 amino acids. The CDR3 here is CASSYWTVSNYGYTF. CDR3 coding DNA: TGTGCCAGCAGCTACTGGACAGTCTCTAACTATGGCTACACCTTC.

This chain joins TRBV19 and TRBJ1-1; 9 positions agree with TRBD1. Germline V gives CDR1 LNHDA, CDR2 SQIVND (reference sequence). With 3 bases clipped from V and 5 bases from J, the junction kept 4 bases outside the gene matches. The CDR3 is 14 residues long. The CDR3 DNA is TGTGCCAGTAGTATGGGACAGGGAGGAACTGAAGCTTTCTTT. This gives the protein CASSMGQGGTEAFF.